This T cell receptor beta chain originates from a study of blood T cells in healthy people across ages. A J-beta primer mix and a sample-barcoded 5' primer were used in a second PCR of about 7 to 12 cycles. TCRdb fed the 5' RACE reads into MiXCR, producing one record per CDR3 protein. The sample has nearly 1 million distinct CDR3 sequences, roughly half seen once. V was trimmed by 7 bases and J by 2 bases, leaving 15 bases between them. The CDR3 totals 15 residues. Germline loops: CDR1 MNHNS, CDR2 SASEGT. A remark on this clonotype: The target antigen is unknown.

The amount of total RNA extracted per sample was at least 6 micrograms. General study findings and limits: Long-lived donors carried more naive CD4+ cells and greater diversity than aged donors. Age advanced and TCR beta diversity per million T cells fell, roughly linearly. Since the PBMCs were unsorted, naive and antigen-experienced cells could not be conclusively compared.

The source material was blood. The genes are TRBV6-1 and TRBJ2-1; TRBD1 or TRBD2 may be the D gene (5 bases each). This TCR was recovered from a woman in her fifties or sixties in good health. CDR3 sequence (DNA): TGTGCCAGCATTCCGGGACGAGCGGCCTACAATGAGCAGTTCTTC. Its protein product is CASIPGRAAYNEQFF.